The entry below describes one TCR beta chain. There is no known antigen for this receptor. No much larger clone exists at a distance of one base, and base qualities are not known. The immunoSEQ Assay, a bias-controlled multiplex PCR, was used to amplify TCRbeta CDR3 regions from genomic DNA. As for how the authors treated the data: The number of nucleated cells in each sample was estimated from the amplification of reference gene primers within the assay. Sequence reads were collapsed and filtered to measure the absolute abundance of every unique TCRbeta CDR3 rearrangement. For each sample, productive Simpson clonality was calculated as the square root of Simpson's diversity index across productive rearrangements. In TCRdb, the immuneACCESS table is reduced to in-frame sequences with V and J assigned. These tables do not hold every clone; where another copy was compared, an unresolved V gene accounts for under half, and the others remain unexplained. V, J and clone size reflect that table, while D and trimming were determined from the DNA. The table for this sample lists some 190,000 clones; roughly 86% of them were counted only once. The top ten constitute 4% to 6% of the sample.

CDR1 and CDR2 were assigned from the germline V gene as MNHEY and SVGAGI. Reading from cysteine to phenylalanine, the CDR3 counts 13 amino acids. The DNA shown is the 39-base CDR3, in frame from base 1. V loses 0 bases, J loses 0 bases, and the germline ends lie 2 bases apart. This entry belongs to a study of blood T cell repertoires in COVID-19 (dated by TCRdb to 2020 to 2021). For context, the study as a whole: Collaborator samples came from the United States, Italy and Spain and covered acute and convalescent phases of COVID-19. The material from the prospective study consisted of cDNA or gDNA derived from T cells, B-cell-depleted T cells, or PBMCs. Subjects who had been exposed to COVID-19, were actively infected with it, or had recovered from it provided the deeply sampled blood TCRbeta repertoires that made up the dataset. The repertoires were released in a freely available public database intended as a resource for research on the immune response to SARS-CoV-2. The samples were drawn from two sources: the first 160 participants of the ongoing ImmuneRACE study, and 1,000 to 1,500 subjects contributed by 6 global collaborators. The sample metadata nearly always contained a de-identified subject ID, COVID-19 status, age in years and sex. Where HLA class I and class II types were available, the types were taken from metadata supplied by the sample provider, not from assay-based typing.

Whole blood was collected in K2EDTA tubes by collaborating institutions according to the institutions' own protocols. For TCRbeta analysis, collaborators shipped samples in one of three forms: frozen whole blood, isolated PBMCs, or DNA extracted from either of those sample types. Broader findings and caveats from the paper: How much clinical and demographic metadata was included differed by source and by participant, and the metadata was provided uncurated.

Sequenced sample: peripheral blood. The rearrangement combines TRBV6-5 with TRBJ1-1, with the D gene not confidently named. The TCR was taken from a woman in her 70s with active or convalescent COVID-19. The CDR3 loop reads CASSYSVNTEAFF. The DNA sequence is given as TGTGCCAGCAGTTACTCCGTGAACACTGAAGCTTTCTTT.